The entry that follows covers one TCR beta chain sequence. Antigen unknown. Primers for the PCR totalled 60 Vbeta and 13 Jbeta. Profiled with immunoSEQ multiplex PCR; TCRdb holds only in-frame clones, not every one. Of about 220,000 clones listed, approximately 88% are singletons. This record comes from a study of cytomegalovirus exposure and HLA in healthy donors. Study-wide results and limits: What a later analysis showed was that several of the most significant clusters appeared linked to common viral pathogens. In vitro checks showed that a few CMV-associated chains really do target CMV antigens. In an earlier analysis, most TCR beta V segments were productive about 87% or about 30% of the time.

The germline V gene encodes CDR1 MNHNS and CDR2 SASEGT. V lost 5 bases and J lost 0, with 8 bases in between. The CDR3 has 15 amino acids. The V and J genes are TRBV6-1 and TRBJ2-6, with D possibly being TRBD1 (6 bases). The sequence derives from a boy aged 2 to 9 in good health and CMV-seronegative. The sample taken for sequencing was PBMCs. CDR3 residues: CASSQDSSGANVLTF. For the CDR3, the DNA is TGTGCCAGCAGTCAGGACAGCTCTGGGGCCAACGTCCTGACTTTC.